This T cell receptor beta chain is from a study of cytomegalovirus exposure and HLA in healthy donors. Study-level information: A later analysis reported the approximately 120 validation repertoires used the same platform as the 550 to 700 first-cohort repertoires.

Produced via immunoSEQ multiplex PCR; TCRdb's table is partial and in-frame only. There are fewer than 120,000 clones in the sample; around 87% occur only once, and under 1.5% lies in the top ten. The donors were part of the validation cohort, which consisted of some 120 subjects and was separate from the first cohort of 666 subjects. General study points: There were 150 to 200 TCR beta chains listed as cytomegalovirus-associated. The majority of TCR sequences were rare, yet some public TCRs appeared in many donors.

Notes on this clone: Its antigen is unidentified.

Sequenced: PBMCs. This sequence originates from a woman in her thirties in good health and CMV-seropositive.

DNA for the CDR3: TGTGCCAGCAGACTTGGCGGGAGGGTTGGGAATGAGCAGTTCTTC. This encodes CASRLGGRVGNEQFF. The chain couples TRBV5-4 to TRBJ2-1, with 9 nucleotides matching TRBD2. Germline CDR1 SGHNT, CDR2 YYREEE (reference sequence). After removal of 5 bases from V and 7 bases from J, the junction contained 10 bases not matched to a gene. The CDR3 loop spans 15 amino acids.